The sequence of this T cell receptor beta chain was determined in a study of T cell repertoires in cytomegalovirus infection (dated by TCRdb to about 2019). In the study overall: Peptide stimulations targeted recently identified HLA-C-restricted CMV epitopes, whose presentation resists viral immunomodulation, together with well-studied HLA-B-restricted epitopes. The HLA type of each donor mattered for the analysis, because public TCR beta signatures pointed to carriage of CMV infection along with the matching HLA type.

Sequenced on an Illumina HiSeq 1500. The public reads were reprocessed in TCRdb via fastp at Q25 and MiXCR, keeping in-frame beta chains. Rows with a matching CDR3 protein are joined into one entry that keeps the most common DNA and genes. Within this sample are roughly 220,000 distinct CDR3 sequences, with about 40% of them counted one time only. The top ten constitute about 60% of the sample. Study-level results and caveats: The ex vivo response was dominated by HLA-C-restricted CMV-specific TCR beta clonotypes, which also provided the single most frequent clonotype in two of eight donors. Cumulative frequency of public TCR beta family members discriminated carriers of CMV infection plus the relevant HLA type in this cohort and an independent approximately 340-donor cohort.

V ends up 3 bases short and J 7 bases short, with an unmatched junction base count of 13. The CDR3 sequence holds 17 residues, the cysteine and phenylalanine included. CDR3 DNA only is kept here, 51 bases in frame from base 1. The germline V gene sets CDR1 to LGHNA and CDR2 to YNFKEQ. The treatment or condition label on this specimen signifies: in vitro stimulation with specific CMV peptide epitopes to enrich CMV-specific T cells. This clonotype was picked up a small number of times. The antigen it recognizes is unknown. Per-nucleotide qualities are absent, and no much larger clonotype sits a single base away.

Sequences were derived from CD8+ T cells from cultured PBMCs, sampled from culture after CMV antigen stimulation. The rearranged chain carries TRBV4-2 and TRBJ2-5, with 11 bases in between that match TRBD2. This receptor was identified in a human donor in good health (CMV status not recorded). Some clones in this sample may be carry-over from other donors' samples. The CDR3 loop reads CASSQGEAGLAVATQYF. Read as DNA, the sequence is TGTGCCAGCAGCCAGGGAGAGGCGGGACTAGCGGTGGCGACCCAGTACTTC.